The 14 T cell receptor beta chains below come from one sample, sequenced in a study of neoadjuvant nivolumab and ipilimumab in lung cancer. Libraries were prepared by immunoSEQ multiplex PCR; TCRdb keeps only in-frame clonotypes and omits some of them. The data show 30,000 to 35,000 clones, roughly 90% seen once. The material sequenced was peripheral blood, taken after neoadjuvant nivolumab, alone or with ipilimumab, at or shortly before surgery. Receptors originate from an adult with non-small cell lung cancer.

This clone occurred once. This sequence joins TRBV29-1 and TRBJ1-4; no reliable D call. This CDR3 contains 15 residues. V lost 5 bases and J lost 0, with 13 bases in between. CDR1 is SQVTM, CDR2 ANQGSEA, per germline. This CDR3 reads CSVRESRATNEKLFF. The CDR3 DNA is TGCAGCGTTAGGGAGTCTAGGGCAACTAATGAAAAACTGTTTTTT.

V is TRBV19 and J is TRBJ2-2; 7 nucleotides line up with TRBD2. Germline loops: CDR1 LNHDA, CDR2 SQIVND (reference sequence). The V gene end was trimmed by 4 bases and the J gene end by 1 base; junction bases not matched to a gene: 0. This CDR3 is built from 14 residues. The CDR3 region has the DNA TGTGCCAGTAGTACTAGCGGGAACACCGGGGAGCTGTTTTTT. Protein product: CASSTSGNTGELFF.

The genes are TRBV10-3 and TRBJ2-5, with D tentatively TRBD2 (6 bases). CDR1 is ENHRY, CDR2 SYGVKD, per germline. CDR3 length equals 14 residues. Trimming shortened V by 0 bases and J by 2 bases, and 7 bases separated the two germline ends. The CDR3, as DNA: TGTGCCATCAGTGAGTCGGGACTGCAAGAGACCCAGTACTTC. It specifies CAISESGLQETQYF.

This rearrangement joins TRBV13 to TRBJ2-7; 7 positions match TRBD2. This CDR3 has 17 residues. Trimming at V came to 0 bases and at J to 0 bases, leaving 8 bases not matched to a gene. The germline gives CDR1 PRHDT, CDR2 FYEKMQ (reference sequence). CDR3 nucleotide sequence: TGTGCCAGCAGCTTAGGGGCTAGCGGTCGTAGCTCCTACGAGCAGTACTTC. Residues: CASSLGASGRSSYEQYF.

This chain joins TRBV28 and TRBJ2-7; TRBD2 aligns across 11 bases. Germline values: CDR1 MDHEN, CDR2 SYDVKM. With 7 bases clipped from V and 5 bases from J, the junction kept 10 bases outside the gene matches. The CDR3 totals 15 residues. DNA for the CDR3: TGTGCCAGCATGGACCCTAGCGGGAGGTTCGACGAGCAGTACTTC. It translates to CASMDPSGRFDEQYF.

The gene calls are TRBV5-1 and TRBJ2-7; D is undetermined. Germline V lookup: CDR1 SGHRS, CDR2 YFSETQ. The V end was cut by 5 bases, the J end by 3 bases, with 15 bases between. CDR3 size: 14 residues. As DNA, the CDR3 is TGCGCCAGCAGAACGGACCCTGGCAGCTACGAGCAGTACTTC. This translates into CASRTDPGSYEQYF.

The V and J genes are TRBV5-1 and TRBJ2-7, with a tentative D call TRBD1 (6 bases). V was pared by 4 bases and J by 0 bases, with 14 bases between. From germline, CDR1 is SGHRS and CDR2 YFSETQ. CDR3 size: 15 residues. The CDR3 here is CASSPTGGNSYEQYF. CDR3 nucleotides: TGCGCCAGCAGCCCGACAGGAGGAAACTCCTACGAGCAGTACTTC.

This chain joins TRBV29-1 and TRBJ1-2; 10 nucleotides align to TRBD1. With 6 bases clipped from V and 1 base from J, the junction kept 8 bases outside the gene matches. The CDR3 is 15 residues long. In germline, CDR1 is SQVTM, CDR2 ANQGSEA. CDR3 coding DNA: TGCAGCGTGCCGGGACAGGGGTCTATTAACTATGGCTACACCTTC. As protein: CSVPGQGSINYGYTF.

The rearrangement uses TRBV20-1 and TRBJ2-7, with a possible D match to TRBD2 (6 bases). This CDR3 has 11 residues. CDR1 DFQATT and CDR2 SNEGSKA come from the germline V gene (reference sequence). Trimming took 6 bases from V and 7 from J, leaving 13 bases between them. The CDR3 loop reads CSARRVGEQYF. CDR3 coding DNA: TGCAGTGCACGGAGGGTTGGAGAGCAGTACTTC.

V gene TRBV19 combines with J gene TRBJ1-5; D possibly corresponds to TRBD1 (5 bases). This CDR3 spans 14 amino acids. V was clipped by 5 bases and J by 6 bases, with 14 bases between them. Looked up from germline, CDR1 is LNHDA and CDR2 is SQIVND (reference sequence). The CDR3 loop reads CASSPSGGFQPQHF. Here the CDR3 DNA reads TGTGCCAGTAGTCCCTCTGGGGGGTTTCAGCCCCAGCATTTT. Looking up the rest from reference TRBV19 and TRBJ1-5 gives the full variable domain: DGGITQSPKYLFRKEGQNVTLSCEQNLNHDAMYWYRQDPGQGLRLIYYSQIVNDFQKGDIAEGYSVSREKKESFPLTVTSAQKNPTAFYLCASSPSGGFQPQHFGDGTRLSIL.

V is TRBV10-2 and J is TRBJ2-2; D not resolved. CDR1 is WSHSY and CDR2 is SAAADI in the germline V gene. CDR3 size: 13 residues. The ends were cut back, 6 bases at V and 5 bases at J, with 10 bases in the middle. The CDR3 sequence: CASSLVPTGELFF. The CDR3, as DNA: TGCGCCAGCAGCCTCGTCCCGACCGGGGAGCTGTTTTTT.

The V gene is TRBV7-8, the J gene TRBJ1-2; D remains unclear. Germline CDR1 is SGHVS and CDR2 is FQNEAQ. V lost 1 base and J 3 bases, leaving 9 bases between the germline ends. This CDR3 region has 14 residues. The CDR3 region has the DNA TGTGCCAGCAGCTTAGTGCGGACGGACTATGGCTACACCTTC. Protein: CASSLVRTDYGYTF.

Turning to this clone: The CDR3 carries no conserved terminal phenylalanine or tryptophan, so it likely arises from a read error. The limits of the CDR3 on the DNA are not certain, so only TCRdb's listed CDR3 is given. The chain joins TRBV2 to TRBJ2-7; the D call in the table, TRBD2, was not verified against the DNA. Both ends counted, the CDR3 spans 11 residues. The V gene's germline CDR1 is SNHLY and CDR2 FYNNEI. The CDR3 here is CASSETSGSRM.

The chain uses TRBV13 and TRBJ1-3, with unresolved D. The CDR3 spans 18 residues. V lost 1 base to trimming and J lost 0 bases, with 16 bases between them. CDR1 and CDR2 (germline): PRHDT, FYEKMQ (reference sequence). CDR3 nucleotides: TGTGCCAGCAGCTTAGTTCCCCGCGGATACGACTCTGGAAACACCATATATTTT. Amino acid sequence: CASSLVPRGYDSGNTIYF.